One sample yielded the 31 T cell receptor beta chains listed below, sequenced in a study of shared clonotypes between healthy human individuals. Here immunoSEQ multiplex PCR was the method, and the copy in TCRdb shows in-frame clones only, minus some. There are roughly 1,500,000 clones in the sample; around 98% occur only once, and around 0.47% lies in the top ten. Sequencing used naive CD4+ T cells sorted from blood. Subset here: CD45RA+ positively selected. Receptors were obtained from a man aged 30-40 years in good health.

J is TRBJ2-5 and V is TRBV7-9; a possible D gene is TRBD1 (5 bases). The CDR3 contains 15 residues. V was shortened by 0 bases and J by 5 bases, with 13 bases between the two germline ends. Germline V gene lookup returns CDR1 SEHNR and CDR2 FQNEAQ (reference sequence). CDR3 sequence: CASSLALGPGETQYF. The CDR3 bases are TGTGCCAGCAGCTTAGCCCTGGGCCCAGGGGAGACCCAGTACTTC. Drawing the rest from reference TRBV7-9 and TRBJ2-5, the complete variable domain is DTGVSQNPRHKITKRGQNVTFRCDPISEHNRLYWYRQTLGQGPEFLTYFQNEAQLEKSRLLSDRFSAERPKGSFSTLEIQRTEQGDSAMYLCASSLALGPGETQYFGPGTRLLVL.

The rearrangement links TRBV11-2 to TRBJ2-1; TRBD2 aligns across 8 bases. Germline V gene data show CDR1 as SGHAT and CDR2 as FQNNGV. The CDR3 runs 16 residues. V trimming: 6 bases; J trimming: 3 bases; junction bases outside the gene matches: 10. CDR3 nucleotide sequence: TGTGCCAGCAGTCCCGCGGGGGGCAGCGGCTACAATGAGCAGTTCTTC. As protein: CASSPAGGSGYNEQFF. Looking up the rest from reference TRBV11-2 and TRBJ2-1 gives the full variable domain: EAGVAQSPRYKIIEKRQSVAFWCNPISGHATLYWYQQILGQGPKLLIQFQNNGVVDDSQLPKDRFSAERLKGVDSTLKIQPAKLEDSAVYLCASSPAGGSGYNEQFFGPGTRLTVL.

The rearrangement links TRBV25-1 to TRBJ2-2; D is undetermined. V dropped 3 bases and J dropped 7 bases, with 15 bases sitting between them. The length of the CDR3 is 15 residues. Germline V gives CDR1 MGHDK, CDR2 SYGVNS. The DNA of the CDR3 is TGTGCCAGCAGTGACTCCCCCAGTTCCGGCGGGGAGCTGTTTTTT. Protein: CASSDSPSSGGELFF.

CDR3 in amino acids: CASSPLAGGVKQYF. The CDR3 coding sequence is TGCGCCAGCAGCCCACTAGCGGGAGGAGTAAAGCAGTACTTC. The rearrangement links TRBV5-1 to TRBJ2-7; 12 nucleotides align to TRBD2. V lost 4 bases, J lost 8 bases, and 7 bases stayed unmatched. CDR1 and CDR2 (germline): SGHRS, YFSETQ. The CDR3 is 14 amino acids.

The sample holds one count of this clone. V is TRBV5-1 and J is TRBJ2-7; TRBD2 matches 12 bases. Trimming at V came to 0 bases and at J to 3 bases, leaving 4 bases not matched to a gene. Germline CDR1 is SGHRS and CDR2 is YFSETQ. The CDR3 length is 16 residues. DNA for the CDR3: TGCGCCAGCAGCTTGGTGCCTAGCGGGAGGGGCTACGAGCAGTACTTC. This encodes CASSLVPSGRGYEQYF.

J is TRBJ1-5 and V is TRBV18, with TRBD1 identical over 12 bases. Germline V lookup: CDR1 KGHSH, CDR2 LQKENI. This CDR3 spans 15 amino acids. V was pared by 4 bases and J by 7 bases, with 5 bases of the junction left unmatched. This chain's CDR3 is CASSRGQGAGQPQHF. The CDR3 bases are TGTGCCAGCTCACGGGGACAGGGGGCCGGACAGCCCCAGCATTTT.

This rearrangement joins TRBV7-2 to TRBJ2-7; 10 bases map to TRBD2. Germline CDR1 is SGHTA and CDR2 is FQGNSA. This CDR3 has 17 residues. V shed 4 bases and J 0 bases; nucleotides not matched to a gene: 9. In DNA form, the CDR3 reads TGTGCCAGCAGCTCCGGGGTACTAGCGGGGAGCTCCTACGAGCAGTACTTC. Its protein is CASSSGVLAGSSYEQYF.

This sequence joins TRBV6-5 and TRBJ1-1; 8 bases map to TRBD1. CDR3 length: 13 amino acids. Germline V gene sequence: CDR1 MNHEY, CDR2 SVGAGI. The trim removed 2 bases at V and 6 bases at J, leaving 2 bases unmatched. CDR3 loop: CASSYGQGAEAFF. Here the CDR3 DNA reads TGTGCCAGCAGTTACGGACAGGGAGCTGAAGCTTTCTTT.

The chain is built from TRBV5-1 and TRBJ2-7; the match to TRBD2 covers 7 bases. Germline lookup yields CDR1 SGHRS and CDR2 YFSETQ. The CDR3 sequence is 15 residues long. Losses at the gene ends were 3 bases for V and 4 bases for J; bases not matched to a gene: 10. The CDR3 DNA follows: TGCGCCAGCAGCTCTAGAGCGGGAAAGGTGTACGAGCAGTACTTC. Its translation: CASSSRAGKVYEQYF.

The chain uses TRBV6-5 and TRBJ2-1, with TRBD1 matching 10 bases. The V and J ends lost 3 bases and 9 bases, in that order; junction bases with no gene match: 8. This CDR3 is 15 amino acids long. Per germline, CDR1 MNHEY and CDR2 SVGAGI. The CDR3 nucleotides are TGTGCCAGCAGTTATCTTCCGGGACAGGGGTTTGAGCAGTTCTTC. Its translation: CASSYLPGQGFEQFF.

This chain links TRBV5-1 with TRBJ2-3; D is unresolved. Germline CDR1 reads SGHRS; CDR2 reads YFSETQ. Trimming cost V 4 bases and J 1 base, with 4 bases left between them. This CDR3 comprises 12 residues. The CDR3 loop reads CASSARTDTQYF. The CDR3 coding sequence is TGCGCCAGCAGCGCTCGCACAGATACGCAGTATTTT.

This clone was recorded once. This CDR3 is CAISESLGGSNTGELFF. CDR3 nucleotide sequence: TGTGCCATCAGTGAGTCCCTGGGCGGGTCGAACACCGGGGAGCTGTTTTTT. The chain uses TRBV10-3 and TRBJ2-2; a possible D gene is TRBD2 (5 bases). V lost 0 bases, J lost 0 bases, and 11 bases lay in between. Germline CDR1 reads ENHRY; CDR2 reads SYGVKD. CDR3 length: 17 residues.

The genes are TRBV2 and TRBJ2-7; D might be TRBD2 (7 bases). This CDR3 is 14 amino acids long. Trimming took 8 bases from V and 0 from J, leaving 14 bases between them. Per germline, CDR1 SNHLY and CDR2 FYNNEI. The CDR3, as DNA: TGTGCCAGCGCGGGGGCCAGGAGCTCCTACGAGCAGTACTTC. Protein sequence: CASAGARSSYEQYF. Full variable domain (outside the CDR3, taken from reference TRBV2 and TRBJ2-7): EPEVTQTPSHQVTQMGQEVILRCVPISNHLYFYWYRQILGQKVEFLVSFYNNEISEKSEIFDDQFSVERPDGSNFTLKIRSTKLEDSAMYFCASAGARSSYEQYFGPGTRLTVT.

This chain joins TRBV5-1 and TRBJ2-5, with D maybe TRBD2 (5 bases). CDR3 size: 15 residues. Germline CDR1 is SGHRS and CDR2 is YFSETQ. V lost 0 bases, J lost 6 bases, and 15 bases lay in between. This CDR3 reads CASSLGAGMQKTQYF. For the CDR3, the DNA is TGCGCCAGCAGCTTGGGGGCGGGTATGCAAAAGACCCAGTACTTC.

The CDR3 loop is CASSKDRWRDNYGYTF. The CDR3 bases are TGTGCCAGCAGCAAGGACAGGTGGCGGGATAACTATGGCTACACCTTC. V is TRBV21-1 and J is TRBJ1-2; no check of the table's D call, TRBD1, against the DNA was made. TRBV21-1 represents a pseudogene. CDR3 size: 16 residues.

This clone occurred once. This sequence joins TRBV10-1 and TRBJ2-3, with a possible D match to TRBD2 (5 bases). Germline V gene sequence: CDR1 WNHNN, CDR2 SYGVQD (reference sequence). The CDR3 totals 13 residues. V was cut by 4 bases and J by 4 bases, with 9 bases left in between. The CDR3 coding sequence is TGCGCCAGCAGTGTGTTAGCGTCAGATACGCAGTATTTT. This codes for CASSVLASDTQYF.

The chain combines TRBV18 with TRBJ2-7, with TRBD1 matching 9 bases. The germline CDR1 and CDR2 sequences are KGHSH and LQKENI. CDR3 length: 15 amino acids. Trimming at V came to 2 bases and at J to 3 bases, leaving 5 bases not matched to a gene. CDR3 DNA: TGTGCCAGCTCACCAGTACAGGGGGCGAACTACGAGCAGTACTTC. Its translation: CASSPVQGANYEQYF.

The chain combines TRBV10-3 with TRBJ2-3; 9 bases agree with TRBD2. J lost 4 bases, V lost 8 bases, and 10 bases had no gene match. The germline CDR1 and CDR2 sequences are ENHRY and SYGVKD. This CDR3 is built from 15 residues. The CDR3 spells CAISGEREAADTQYF. The CDR3 bases are TGTGCCATCTCCGGGGAGCGGGAGGCCGCAGATACGCAGTATTTT.

V gene TRBV4-1 combines with J gene TRBJ1-5; D ambiguous. This CDR3 is built from 15 residues. The V gene's germline CDR1 is MGHRA and CDR2 YSYEKL. Trimming stripped 0 bases from V and 6 bases from J, with 12 bases between. The CDR3, as DNA: TGCGCCAGCAGCCAAGATTTCCCCGCGGGTCAGCCCCAGCATTTT. This sequence encodes CASSQDFPAGQPQHF.

The gene calls are TRBV5-4 and TRBJ2-7, with no clear D. Germline assignment: CDR1 SGHNT and CDR2 YYREEE (reference sequence). This CDR3 spans 11 amino acids. V lost 5 bases to trimming and J lost 5 bases, with 8 bases between them. CDR3 amino acids: CASSSLHEQYF. DNA of the CDR3: TGTGCCAGCAGTTCACTCCACGAGCAGTACTTC.

The chain employs TRBV10-2 and TRBJ2-1, with D uncertain. Per the germline V gene, CDR1 is WSHSY and CDR2 is SAAADI. This CDR3 is 15 amino acids long. V dropped 3 bases and J dropped 4 bases, with 13 bases sitting between them. The CDR3 reads CASSDEAQRYNEQFF. The CDR3 DNA reads as TGCGCCAGCAGTGACGAGGCACAAAGGTACAATGAGCAGTTCTTC.

V gene TRBV28 combines with J gene TRBJ1-1; D is unclear. The CDR3 has 14 amino acids. V shed 8 bases and J shed 0 bases, with 13 bases lying between them. Germline loops: CDR1 MDHEN, CDR2 SYDVKM. CDR3 region: CASGEGRMNTEAFF. The CDR3 DNA follows: TGTGCCAGCGGGGAGGGCCGGATGAACACTGAAGCTTTCTTT.

This clone occurred once. The rearrangement joins TRBV5-1 to TRBJ1-1, with TRBD1 identical over 7 bases. The V gene end was trimmed by 3 bases and the J gene end by 6 bases; junction bases not matched to a gene: 8. The CDR3 runs to 14 residues. Germline V gene data show CDR1 as SGHRS and CDR2 as YFSETQ. CDR3 bases: TGCGCCAGCAGCTCGGGACAGAGTAACGCTGAAGCTTTCTTT. Amino acid sequence: CASSSGQSNAEAFF.

The chain is built from TRBV7-2 and TRBJ2-3; D uncertain. V was shortened by 1 base and J by 4 bases, with 6 bases between the two germline ends. Germline-derived CDR1 and CDR2 are SGHTA and FQGNSA. The CDR3 is 13 residues long. CDR3 loop: CASSLVRSDTQYF. Written as DNA, the CDR3 is TGTGCCAGCAGCTTAGTACGTTCAGATACGCAGTATTTT.

Notes on this clone: Other DNA sequences in the sample encode the same CDR3. The chain has TRBV5-1 and TRBJ2-3; the D gene is possibly TRBD1 (6 bases). CDR3 length equals 14 residues. Germline V CDR1 and CDR2: SGHRS, YFSETQ. V gave up 3 bases and J gave up 3 bases, with 11 bases separating them. The DNA of the CDR3 is TGCGCCAGCAGCTCAACAGGGTCGACAGATACGCAGTATTTT. It codes for CASSSTGSTDTQYF.

The V gene is TRBV6-6, the J gene TRBJ1-5; a possible D gene is TRBD1 (5 bases). The germline V and J ends were trimmed by 3 bases and 0 bases, with 9 bases remaining between them. The CDR3 has 15 residues. Looked up from germline, CDR1 is MNHNY and CDR2 is SVGAGI (reference sequence). The CDR3 coding sequence is TGTGCCAGCAGTTATGGACAATATAGCAATCAGCCCCAGCATTTT. This encodes CASSYGQYSNQPQHF.

This clone was counted a single time. The chain combines TRBV6-5 with TRBJ2-7; 9 nucleotides agree with TRBD2. CDR1 is MNHEY and CDR2 is SVGAGI in the germline V gene. V gave up 4 bases and J gave up 1 base; unmatched junction bases: 2. CDR3 length equals 14 residues. The CDR3 here is CASSFSGSSYEQYF. CDR3 bases: TGTGCCAGCAGTTTTAGCGGGAGTTCCTACGAGCAGTACTTC.

The chain joins TRBV2 to TRBJ2-1, with D hard to call. The CDR3 covers 13 residues. The germline V and J ends were trimmed by 9 bases and 8 bases, with 17 bases remaining between them. The germline gives CDR1 SNHLY, CDR2 FYNNEI. DNA for the CDR3: TGTGCCAGTATCTGGGAAATGGGCGATGAGCAGTTCTTC. Protein: CASIWEMGDEQFF.

The genes are TRBV28 and TRBJ2-7, with 7 bases aligning to TRBD1. This CDR3 has 14 residues. Germline CDR1 and CDR2: MDHEN and SYDVKM. After removal of 4 bases from V and 0 bases from J, the junction contained 3 bases not matched to a gene. In DNA form, the CDR3 reads TGTGCCAGCAGTTCCGGACAGGACTCCTACGAGCAGTACTTC. This translates into CASSSGQDSYEQYF. Using reference TRBV28 and TRBJ2-7 for the parts outside the CDR3, the full variable domain is DVKVTQSSRYLVKRTGEKVFLECVQDMDHENMFWYRQDPGLGLRLIYFSYDVKMKEKGDIPEGYSVSREKKERFSLILESASTNQTSMYLCASSSGQDSYEQYFGPGTRLTVT.

The V gene is TRBV4-3, the J gene TRBJ1-3, with TRBD1 as a possible D gene (6 bases). V was trimmed by 4 bases and J by 0 bases, leaving 19 bases between them. This CDR3 comprises 18 residues. Germline V gene lookup returns CDR1 LGHNA and CDR2 YSLEER. CDR3 nucleotide sequence: TGCGCCAGCAGCCCAAACTCGGGGGGCGGCCGCTCTGGAAACACCATATATTTT. Its translation: CASSPNSGGGRSGNTIYF.

With respect to this clone: Other DNA sequences in this specimen translate into the identical CDR3. The chain has TRBV30 and TRBJ2-5, with D unclear. V lost 0 bases and J lost 2, with 7 bases in between. CDR1 is GTSNPN, CDR2 SVGIG, per germline (reference sequence). The CDR3 has 13 residues. CDR3 DNA sequence: TGTGCCTGGAGTGTGAGAAGTCAAGAGACCCAGTACTTC. This encodes CAWSVRSQETQYF. The complete variable domain, with remaining parts taken from reference TRBV30 and TRBJ2-5, reads SQTIHQWPATLVQPVGSPLSLECTVEGTSNPNLYWYRQAAGRGLQLLFYSVGIGQISSEVPQNLSASRPQDRQFILSSKKLLLSDSGFYLCAWSVRSQETQYFGPGTRLLVL.